This passage covers 2 T cell receptor beta chains from one sample sequenced in a study of blood T cell repertoires in COVID-19. Using immunoSEQ multiplex PCR, the repertoire was profiled, and TCRdb retains in-frame clones only, with some absent. The repertoire holds about 390,000 clones, just under 90% seen once, with approximately 10% in the top ten. Sequencing used PBMCs or T cells enriched from blood (not recorded which). The receptors originated from a woman aged 50 to 60 who had recovered from COVID-19.

The chain carries TRBV18 and TRBJ1-4; no definite D call. Germline V gives CDR1 KGHSH, CDR2 LQKENI. The length of the CDR3 is 16 residues. Trimming removed 6 bases at V and 0 bases at J, with 14 bases between. This CDR3 is CASSAGSSATNEKLFF. The CDR3 nucleotides read TGTGCCAGCTCCGCCGGCTCCAGCGCAACTAATGAAAAACTGTTTTTT.

This clone was detected once. The V gene is TRBV27, the J gene TRBJ1-5; D not resolved. The CDR3 sequence is 15 residues long. Germline CDR1 reads MNHEY; CDR2 reads SMNVEV (reference sequence). The V end lost 0 bases, the J end lost 4 bases, and 10 bases lay between the germline ends. The CDR3 sequence: CASSLSGEFNQPQHF. Written as DNA, the CDR3 is TGTGCCAGCAGTTTATCTGGGGAGTTTAATCAGCCCCAGCATTTT.